This record covers a single T cell receptor (beta chain). A much larger clone sits a single nucleotide away, making a read error possible. The data are from a study of tumor-infiltrating lymphocytes in primary liver carcinoma. Blood RNA originated from unsorted whole blood, with germline DNA additionally extracted. Germline V gene lookup returns CDR1 MNHNY and CDR2 SVGAGI (reference sequence). The CDR3 is 14 residues long. The researchers produced TCR beta cDNA from 450 to 600 ng total RNA with a constant-region primer. Three nested multiplex PCR rounds, a slightly modified ARM-PCR, produced the libraries for TCR beta. A C-beta reverse primer was combined with TRBV1-TRBV30 forward primers in the first two PCR rounds, and each round had 10 cycles. TCRdb re-analysed the multiplex PCR reads in MiXCR, keeping a single row per CDR3 protein. The sample records approximately 310,000 distinct CDR3 sequences, about 62% being singletons.

Sequencing was done on a sample of peripheral blood. The chain carries TRBV6-6 and TRBJ2-7; D perhaps matches TRBD2 (7 bases). This TCR came from a man in his forties with primary liver carcinoma and hepatitis B virus infection. CDR3 amino acids: CASNYLGGAYEQYF. CDR3 in DNA: TGTGCCAGCAATTACTTGGGGGGGGCATACGAGCAGTACTTC.